The clone carrying this TCR beta chain was observed a single time. Its matching antigen is unknown. This record belongs to a study of shared clonotypes between healthy human individuals. Study-wide findings and caveats: Four donors had about 5% of their naive CD4 clonotypes in common.

The assay was immunoSEQ multiplex PCR, and TCRdb's table has in-frame clones only and misses some. In the table there are 900,000 to 1,200,000 clones, approximately 80% of which are singletons. The CDR3 covers 17 residues. V gave up 3 bases and J gave up 1 base, with 18 bases separating them. Looked up from germline, CDR1 is MGHRA and CDR2 is YSYEKL. The chain joins TRBV4-1 to TRBJ1-1; D not certain. The TCR was taken from a man younger than 35 in good health. Some clones in this sample may be carry-over from other donors' samples. Sequenced sample: memory CD4+ T cells from PBMCs. Subset denoted: CD45RA-negative fraction. CDR3 region: CASSHNGVPRRNTEAFF. The CDR3 DNA reads as TGCGCCAGCAGCCATAATGGCGTCCCACGGAGGAACACTGAAGCTTTCTTT.